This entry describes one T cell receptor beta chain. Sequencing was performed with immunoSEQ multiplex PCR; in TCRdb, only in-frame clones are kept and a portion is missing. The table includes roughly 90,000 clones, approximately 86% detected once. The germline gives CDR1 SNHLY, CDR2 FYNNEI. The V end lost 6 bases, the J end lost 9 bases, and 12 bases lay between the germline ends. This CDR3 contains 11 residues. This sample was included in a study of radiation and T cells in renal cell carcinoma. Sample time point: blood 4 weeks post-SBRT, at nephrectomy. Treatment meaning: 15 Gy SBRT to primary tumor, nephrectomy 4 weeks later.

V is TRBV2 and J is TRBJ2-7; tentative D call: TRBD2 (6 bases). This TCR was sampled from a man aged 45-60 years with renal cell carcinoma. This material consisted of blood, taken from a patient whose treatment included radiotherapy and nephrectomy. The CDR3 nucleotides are TGTGCCAGCAGGAAAGGGGAGGTGCAGTACTTC. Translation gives CASRKGEVQYF.